This T cell receptor (beta chain) derives from a study of blood T cell repertoires in COVID-19. Study overall: Sites in the United States, Italy and Spain provided acute and convalescent COVID-19 samples. T cells, B-cell-depleted T cells, or PBMCs supplied cDNA or gDNA.

All enrollees were roughly 18 to 89 years old and from under 25 US areas. In assigning cohorts, the study relied on participant-reported clinical history. Only one count was recorded for this clone. Measured with immunoSEQ multiplex PCR; TCRdb has only the in-frame clones, and not every one. The sample records 430,000 or so clones, about 88% being singletons. Germline loops: CDR1 MNHNY, CDR2 SVGAGI (reference sequence). CDR3 length: 14 amino acids. Trimming stripped 2 bases from V and 4 bases from J, with 9 bases between. Sequences were obtained from PBMCs or T cells enriched from blood (not recorded which). The origin of this receptor is a woman between 18 and 30 years old who had been exposed to COVID-19. The rearrangement uses TRBV6-6 and TRBJ2-4, with TRBD2 as a possible D gene (7 bases). CDR3 sequence (DNA): TGTGCCAGCAGTTACGAGGGGGGGAAAAACATTCAGTACTTC. It yields the protein CASSYEGGKNIQYF.